This T cell receptor beta chain was found in a study of regulatory and conventional T cells in RAG deficiency. Using immunoSEQ multiplex PCR, the repertoire was profiled, and TCRdb retains in-frame clones only, with some absent. The table has roughly 7,800 clones, approximately 94% seen once. Findings and caveats of the study: Treg unique TCR beta sequences were about 100-fold fewer in Omenn syndrome and CID/AS patients than controls. In Omenn syndrome, Treg and Tconv repertoires overlapped >75%. Control T-cell subsets had markedly higher Shannon entropy and lower Simpson indices than RAG-deficient patients.

A remark on this clone: The antigen is undetermined.

Genomic DNA came from blood regulatory T cells gated CD4+ CD25-high CD127-low. The sample was also linked to a second study, of regulatory T cells. Per that paper: Amplification used 52 TRBV primers and 13 TRBJ primers. Patient repertoires had restricted TRB V-J pairs and skewed V and J usage, most in Tregs.

The TCR comes from a human donor in good health. Sequenced: CD127- CD25+ CD4+ Tregs sorted from blood.

For the CDR3, the DNA is TGTGCCAGCAGCTTGGGGACAGGGGGGCCTGGCTACACCTTC. It specifies CASSLGTGGPGYTF. The chain recombines TRBV7-9 with TRBJ1-2; 11 bases are a match to TRBD1. Germline lookup yields CDR1 SEHNR and CDR2 FQNEAQ (reference sequence). With V trimmed by 3 bases and J by 7 bases, 4 bases remained unmatched. The CDR3 contains 14 residues.